A selection of T cell receptor beta chains follows, all from one sample in a study of tumor and adjacent non-tumor tissue in lung cancer. MiXCR was run by TCRdb on the multiplex PCR reads, yielding one entry per CDR3 protein. The data show roughly 49,000 distinct CDR3 sequences, with 74% seen just once and around 23% held by the top ten. Material for sequencing was distant non-tumor lung tissue. The source is a woman aged 60-75 years with non-small cell lung cancer. The CDR3 runs from the conserved cysteine through the conserved F or W. The D gene is left open where the match is weak. The size field is filled for only some rows; it gives once, few, many or a size class.

clone_size j_call d_call v_call cdr3_aa cdr3_nt
NA TRBJ2-1 NA TRBV11-1 CASSLATVRGQFF TGTGCCAGCAGCCTAGCGACAGTGCGTGGGCAGTTCTTC
NA TRBJ2-5 NA TRBV28 CGSISRYQETQYF TGTGGCAGCATTTCGCGTTACCAAGAGACCCAGTACTTC
NA TRBJ1-1 NA TRBV6-2/TRBV6-3 CASIPRAGFFGYTEAFF TGTGCCAGCATTCCCCGAGCTGGGTTTTTTGGATACACTGAAGCATTCTTT
few TRBJ1-2 TRBD1 TRBV29-1 CSVENVPGQPSHWGYTF TGCAGCGTTGAAAATGTGCCGGGACAGCCATCTCATTGGGGCTACACCTTC
few TRBJ1-1 NA TRBV11-2 CASSLDHSGVTEAFF TGTGCTAGCAGCTTAGATCACTCAGGGGTAACTGAAGCTTTCTTT
NA TRBJ2-1 NA TRBV11-1 CASSRGLAASSHNEQFF TGCGCCAGCAGTCGGGGTTTAGCAGCGAGCTCCCACAATGAGCAGTTCTTC
NA TRBJ1-3 NA TRBV4-3 CASSPGLGSGNAIYF TGCGCTAGCAGCCCCGGTTTGGGGTCCGGAAACGCCATATATTTT
NA TRBJ2-7 TRBD2 TRBV29-1 CSAAGTRAYEQYF TGCAGCGCAGCCGGGACTAGGGCCTACGAGCAGTATTTC
NA TRBJ2-7 NA TRBV4-2 CASSRLLSSYYEEYF TGTGCCAGCAGCCGACTTTTATCTTCCTACTACGAGGAGTACTTC
many TRBJ2-1 TRBD2 TRBV20-1 CSARRLAEYNEQFF TGCAGTGCTAGAAGACTAGCGGAATACAATGAGCAGTTCTTC